A selection of T cell receptor beta chains follows, all from one sample in a study of blood T cell repertoires in COVID-19. TCRdb's table, derived via immunoSEQ multiplex PCR, lists solely in-frame clones and lacks some. The sample lists roughly 140,000 clones, around four fifths occurring once. The sequenced sample consisted of PBMCs or T cells enriched from blood (not recorded which). These receptors all stem from a woman aged 40 to 50 who had recovered from COVID-19. CDR3s include the opening cysteine and the closing phenylalanine or tryptophan. D genes are given only for firm matches. Clone size is stated in some rows and not others, as once, few, many or a class when expanded.

clone size	D gene	J gene	V gene	CDR3 DNA	CDR3 protein
-	TRBD1	TRBJ2-5	TRBV12-5	TGTGCTAGTGGTTTGGTTACAGGGGCGCGTGAGACCCAGTACTTC	CASGLVTGARETQYF
once	-	TRBJ2-1	TRBV2	TGTGCCAGCAGCGCTAGCGCCCGCTCCTACAATGAGCAGTTCTTC	CASSASARSYNEQFF
-	TRBD2	TRBJ2-7	TRBV4-1	TGCGCCAGCAGCCAGTACGCGGGGGACTCCTACGAGCAGTACTTC	CASSQYAGDSYEQYF
-	TRBD2	TRBJ2-1	TRBV19	TGTGCCAGTAGTATAAATGCGGGGGTGGGTAATGAGCAGTTCTTC	CASSINAGVGNEQFF
-	-	TRBJ1-1	TRBV2	TGTGCCAGTATCGGGGGGCTCGCCAACACTGAAGCTTTCTTT	CASIGGLANTEAFF
-	TRBD1	TRBJ1-3	TRBV27	TGTGCCAGCAGTTTAAGGGGGTCTCCGGGGACAGGGGGCGAGGCTGGAAACACCATATATTTT	CASSLRGSPGTGGEAGNTIYF
-	TRBD2	TRBJ2-1	TRBV11-1	TGTGCCAGCAGCTTATCGGGGGGGCTTTCCTACAATGAGCAGTTCTTC	CASSLSGGLSYNEQFF
-	TRBD1	TRBJ2-3	TRBV5-1	TGCGCCAGCAGCTTGGTGGGGACAGGGGGCTCAGATACGCAGTATTTT	CASSLVGTGGSDTQYF
-	TRBD1	TRBJ1-1	TRBV18	TGTGCCAGCTCCGCGACAGGGGAGTTGGCTGAAGCTTTCTTT	CASSATGELAEAFF
-	TRBD1	TRBJ2-7	TRBV6-5	TGTGCCAGCAGTCGGACAGGGTACGAGCAGTACTTC	CASSRTGYEQYF
-	-	TRBJ2-1	TRBV6-5	TGTGCCAGCATTCCGATGACCATCGGGTATGAGCAGTTCTTC	CASIPMTIGYEQFF
-	TRBD1	TRBJ1-2	TRBV4-1	TGCGCCAGCAGCCAAGAAAGCAGGGGGAACTATGGCTACACCTTC	CASSQESRGNYGYTF
-	-	TRBJ2-4	TRBV19	TGTGCCAGTAGTATAGGTAGTCAAAACATTCAGTACTTC	CASSIGSQNIQYF
once	-	TRBJ2-6	TRBV6-1	TGTGCCAGCAGTGAAGCCCCAGAGGCTTCTGGGGCCAACGTCCTGACTTTC	CASSEAPEASGANVLTF
-	TRBD2	TRBJ2-7	TRBV10-2	TGCGCCAGCAGTGAGGCTAGCGGGCGAACCTACGAGCAGTACTTC	CASSEASGRTYEQYF
few	TRBD1	TRBJ1-5	TRBV23-1	TGCGCCAGCAGTCAACGGGACAGGGATGGCAATCAGCCCCAGCATTTT	CASSQRDRDGNQPQHF
-	TRBD2	TRBJ2-7	TRBV3-1/TRBV3-2	TGTGCCAGCAGCCAAGGGACTAGCGGGCGGTCCGGATTCGAGCAGTACTTC	CASSQGTSGRSGFEQYF
once	TRBD2	TRBJ2-7	TRBV11-3	TGTGCCAGCAGCTTAGAGTCTAGCGGTGCCTACGAGCAGTACTTC	CASSLESSGAYEQYF
-	-	TRBJ2-1	TRBV3-1/TRBV3-2	TGTGCCAGCAGCCAGGTTGCCGGGACTCCGACATACAATGAGCAGTTCTTC	CASSQVAGTPTYNEQFF
-	TRBD1	TRBJ1-2	TRBV27	TGTGCCAGCAGGCTCAGGGGGCAGAACTATGGCTACACCTTC	CASRLRGQNYGYTF
few	-	TRBJ1-2	TRBV3-1/TRBV3-2	TGTGCCAGCAGCCAAGTCTCCAAGGGGTGGAACTATGGCTACACCTTC	CASSQVSKGWNYGYTF
-	TRBD2	TRBJ2-1	TRBV27	TGTGCCAGCACCTACGGACTAGCGGGAGTCTATGAGCAGTTCTTC	CASTYGLAGVYEQFF
few	-	TRBJ1-1	TRBV5-4	TGTGCCAGCAGCTTACAGCTTTTGAACACTGAAGCTTTCTTT	CASSLQLLNTEAFF
-	-	TRBJ2-6	TRBV5-1	TGCGCCAGCATGGACTCCTCTGGGGCCAACGTCCTGACTTTC	CASMDSSGANVLTF
-	-	TRBJ2-1	TRBV3-1/TRBV3-2	TGTGCCAGCAGCCAAGATTTGGGGGCAGTCTCCTACAATGAGCAGTTCTTC	CASSQDLGAVSYNEQFF
few	TRBD1	TRBJ1-1	TRBV27	TGTGCCAGCAGTTTTTCAGGGGGCACTGAAGCTTTCTTT	CASSFSGGTEAFF
-	-	TRBJ1-5	TRBV27	TGTGCCAGCAGATCCAAGTCGTCCGGGAGTCAGCCCCAGCATTTT	CASRSKSSGSQPQHF
-	TRBD2	TRBJ2-1	TRBV9	TGTGCCAGCAGCGTAGCAGCCGGGACTAGTCACAATGAGCAGTTCTTC	CASSVAAGTSHNEQFF
-	TRBD1	TRBJ2-7	TRBV5-4	TGTGCCAGCAGCTTACCGGGACAGGGGATAAGCGAGCAGTACTTC	CASSLPGQGISEQYF
-	TRBD2	TRBJ2-4	TRBV7-3	TGTGCCAGCAGCGCTCGGACTAGCGGTCGCGGGCAAGCCAAAAACATTCAGTACTTC	CASSARTSGRGQAKNIQYF
-	-	TRBJ1-1	TRBV7-9	TGTGCCAGCAGCCTGAGGCAGAACACTGAAGCTTTCTTT	CASSLRQNTEAFF
-	-	TRBJ2-1	TRBV3-1/TRBV3-2	TGTGCCAGCAGCCAAGATCCCCAGGGCTACAATGAGCAGTTCTTC	CASSQDPQGYNEQFF
-	TRBD2	TRBJ2-1	TRBV9	TGTGCCAGCAGTGTTAGGGTTACTAGCGTTGAGCAGTTCTTC	CASSVRVTSVEQFF
once	TRBD1	TRBJ1-2	TRBV30	TGTGCCTGGAGTGTCGACAGGGCCGGCGGCTACACCTTC	CAWSVDRAGGYTF
-	TRBD1	TRBJ2-7	TRBV19	TGTGCCAGTAGTATAGGGCCGGGACAGGGGCCCTACGAGCAGTACTTC	CASSIGPGQGPYEQYF
-	TRBD1	TRBJ1-5	TRBV30	TGTGCCTGGAGCCCTAAGGACAGGGGGAGACAGCCCCAGCATTTT	CAWSPKDRGRQPQHF
once	-	TRBJ1-1	TRBV19	TGTGCCAGTAGTATTGGCAGGGGGAACACTGAAGCTTTCTTT	CASSIGRGNTEAFF
-	-	TRBJ2-7	TRBV28	TGTGCCAGCAGACCCTGGGGAGCCTACGAGCAGTACTTC	CASRPWGAYEQYF
-	-	TRBJ1-4	TRBV30	TGTGCCTTCGGACAGATAACTGAAAAACTGTTTTTT	CAFGQITEKLFF
-	-	TRBJ2-1	TRBV2	TGTGCCAGCCGACCGGCGGAGGGGGCCTATGAGCAGTTCTTC	CASRPAEGAYEQFF
-	-	TRBJ1-6	TRBV28	TGTGCCGGAAGCGGGACGAATAATTCACCCCTCCACTTT	CAGSGTNNSPLHF